Below, 32 T cell receptor beta chains from the same sample are listed, as sequenced in a study of T cell changes during pregnancy in multiple sclerosis. TCRdb keeps only in-frame clones here, not all; method: immunoSEQ multiplex PCR. Of almost 20,000 clones in the sample, about 87% are singletons; the top ten hold around 7%. The sequencing here drew on CD8+ T cells from peripheral blood mononuclear cells, taken in the third trimester of pregnancy. Receptors originate from a female donor in good health, enrolled as a control in a pregnancy study.

This clone is a singleton in its sample. The chain is built from TRBV11-2 and TRBJ1-4; D gene ambiguous. Germline V lookup: CDR1 SGHAT, CDR2 FQNNGV. The CDR3 is made up of 12 amino acids. Trimming took 5 bases from V and 5 from J, leaving 6 bases between them. The CDR3 coding sequence is TGTGCCAGCAGCCCCGGGAATGAAAAACTGTTTTTT. Protein product: CASSPGNEKLFF.

The chain joins TRBV29-1 to TRBJ2-7, with D maybe TRBD1 (6 bases). The V gene lost 6 bases and the J gene lost 2 bases, with 14 bases spanning the gap. The CDR3 loop spans 13 amino acids. Germline V CDR1 and CDR2: SQVTM, ANQGSEA. The CDR3 nucleotides read TGCAGCGTCCCTACAGGGATAGCCTACGAGCAGTACTTC. This encodes CSVPTGIAYEQYF.

The V and J genes are TRBV6-1 and TRBJ2-7, with 9 bases matching TRBD1. The ends lost 6 bases at V and 5 bases at J; junction bases unmatched: 5. This CDR3 is built from 13 residues. Germline CDR1 reads MNHNS; CDR2 reads SASEGT. This chain's CDR3 is CASRDRGWNEQYF. CDR3 DNA: TGTGCCAGCAGGGACAGGGGATGGAACGAGCAGTACTTC.

This CDR3 is CASSLGGVSSTDTQYF. In DNA, the CDR3 is TGTGCCAGCAGCTTAGGGGGGGTTTCTAGCACAGATACGCAGTATTTT. The genes are TRBV7-2 and TRBJ2-3, with a weak D call TRBD2 (6 bases). The CDR3 length is 16 residues. V gave up 1 base and J gave up 0 bases, with 11 bases separating them. Germline V gene lookup returns CDR1 SGHTA and CDR2 FQGNSA.

The J gene is TRBJ2-1, the V gene TRBV7-2; perhaps TRBD2 as D (5 bases). The CDR3 contains 16 residues. CDR1 and CDR2 (germline): SGHTA, FQGNSA. V was trimmed by 2 bases and J by 4 bases, leaving 15 bases between them. The CDR3 region has the DNA TGTGCCAGCAGCTTATCTCCGGGATCGGCATACAATGAGCAGTTCTTC. Residues: CASSLSPGSAYNEQFF.

Here the CDR3 reads CASSGLKAGGAYEQYF. In DNA, the CDR3 is TGTGCCAGCAGCGGTTTAAAGGCAGGGGGCGCGTACGAGCAGTACTTC. The V and J genes are TRBV7-9 and TRBJ2-7; TRBD1 aligns across 8 bases. Germline V gene sequence: CDR1 SEHNR, CDR2 FQNEAQ (reference sequence). The CDR3 covers 16 residues. V dropped 5 bases and J dropped 4; count of bases not matched to a gene: 13.

V is TRBV27 and J is TRBJ2-1; perhaps TRBD1 as D (5 bases). V lost 5 bases to trimming and J lost 7 bases, with 15 bases between them. Germline assignment: CDR1 MNHEY and CDR2 SMNVEV (reference sequence). The CDR3 runs to 14 residues. For the CDR3, the DNA is TGTGCCAGCAGTACAGGTCTGGGCAAAAATGAGCAGTTCTTC. It yields the protein CASSTGLGKNEQFF.

The chain joins TRBV2 to TRBJ1-1, with a tentative D call TRBD1 (6 bases). Trimming stripped 11 bases from V and 1 base from J, with 8 bases between. This CDR3 contains 11 residues. The germline gives CDR1 SNHLY, CDR2 FYNNEI. CDR3 sequence reads: CARQANTEAFF. CDR3 coding DNA: TGTGCCCGACAGGCGAACACTGAAGCTTTCTTT.

V and J are TRBV11-1 and TRBJ2-7; TRBD2 aligns across 9 bases. CDR3 size: 14 residues. Germline-derived CDR1 and CDR2 are SGHAT and FQDESV (reference sequence). Losses at the gene ends were 4 bases for V and 3 bases for J; bases not matched to a gene: 4. DNA of the CDR3: TGTGCCAGCAGCTCGAGACTAGCGGTCTACGAGCAGTACTTC. This encodes CASSSRLAVYEQYF.

V usage is TRBV6-6 and J usage is TRBJ2-1; 7 bases match TRBD2. There are 15 residues in the CDR3. J was trimmed by 7 bases and V by 5 bases; bases with no gene match: 11. Germline V gene sequence: CDR1 MNHNY, CDR2 SVGAGI (reference sequence). In nucleotides, the CDR3 is TGTGCCAGCAGTAACGACCCTAGCGGAGGAAATGAGCAGTTCTTC. Residues: CASSNDPSGGNEQFF.

The chain employs TRBV12-2 and TRBJ1-3. TRBV12-2 is reported as a pseudogene. This CDR3 contains 16 residues. For the CDR3, the DNA is TGTGCAAGTCGCTTAGCAGTGGAGGGCGGTGGAAACACCATATATTTT. Translating it yields CASRLAVEGGGNTIYF.

The chain links TRBV9 to TRBJ1-5; TRBD1 might be the D (6 bases). Trimming shortened V by 3 bases and J by 5 bases, and 12 bases separated the two germline ends. The germline V gene has CDR1 SGDLS and CDR2 YYNGEE. The CDR3 has 14 residues. DNA of the CDR3: TGTGCCAGCAGCGAAAGGGGGGGGGATCAGCCCCAGCATTTT. Translated, it gives CASSERGGDQPQHF.

V and J are TRBV9 and TRBJ2-2, with 9 bases identical to TRBD2. Germline assignment: CDR1 SGDLS and CDR2 YYNGEE. The CDR3 loop spans 15 amino acids. J gave up 4 bases and V 3 bases, and 4 bases lay outside the gene matches. The CDR3 loop reads CASSGRTSATGELFF. For the CDR3, the DNA is TGTGCCAGCAGCGGACGGACTAGCGCCACCGGGGAGCTGTTTTTT.

The chain combines TRBV29-1 with TRBJ1-2, with TRBD1 matching over 7 bases. V lost 7 bases, J lost 3 bases, and 17 bases stayed unmatched. The CDR3 is 16 residues long. The V gene's germline CDR1 is SQVTM and CDR2 ANQGSEA. CDR3 amino acids: CSAASTTGDSYYGYTF. The CDR3 DNA reads as TGCAGCGCTGCGAGCACAACAGGGGATTCTTACTATGGCTACACCTTC.

The chain couples TRBV6-6 to TRBJ2-1; perhaps TRBD2 as D (6 bases). Trimming pared 0 bases from V and 6 bases from J, leaving 15 bases between. The CDR3 contains 16 residues. Per germline, CDR1 MNHNY and CDR2 SVGAGI (reference sequence). The CDR3 sequence: CASSYSIWGLLNEQFF. The CDR3 DNA reads as TGTGCCAGCAGTTACTCGATTTGGGGACTTCTCAATGAGCAGTTCTTC.

The chain is built from TRBV28 and TRBJ2-2, with a weak D call TRBD2 (6 bases). The CDR3 loop spans 14 amino acids. Germline V gene lookup returns CDR1 MDHEN and CDR2 SYDVKM. Trimming removed 4 bases at V and 5 bases at J, with 11 bases between. CDR3 residues: CASSWRVLTGELFF. The CDR3 DNA follows: TGTGCCAGCAGTTGGAGGGTTCTGACCGGGGAGCTGTTTTTT.

V gene TRBV6-4 combines with J gene TRBJ2-1; 13 bases line up with TRBD2. CDR1 is MRHNA, CDR2 SNTAGT, per germline. This CDR3 comprises 15 residues. The junction had 2 bases not matched to a gene; V was cut back by 4 bases and J by 5 bases. Here the CDR3 reads CASSGTSGGHNEQFF. In nucleotides, the CDR3 is TGTGCCAGCAGTGGGACTAGCGGGGGTCACAATGAGCAGTTCTTC.

This clone was recorded a few times. This rearrangement joins TRBV7-9 to TRBJ1-3; 11 nucleotides match TRBD1. The V segment lost 5 bases and the J segment 8 bases; nucleotides outside the gene matches: 8. The CDR3 runs 15 residues. Germline assignment: CDR1 SEHNR and CDR2 FQNEAQ (reference sequence). CDR3: CASSPRTGGADTIYF. The CDR3 nucleotides read TGTGCCAGCAGCCCTCGGACAGGGGGCGCGGACACCATATATTTT.

V is TRBV7-8 and J is TRBJ2-3; D possibly corresponds to TRBD2 (5 bases). The CDR3 loop spans 17 amino acids. Germline V gives CDR1 SGHVS, CDR2 FQNEAQ. V gave up 1 base and J gave up 4 bases, with 18 bases separating them. CDR3 sequence reads: CASSLGPVGNVADTQYF. The CDR3 DNA is TGTGCCAGCAGCTTAGGCCCCGTCGGGAACGTCGCAGATACGCAGTATTTT.

The chain combines TRBV7-8 with TRBJ1-5, with D perhaps matching TRBD1 (5 bases). The V end was cut by 2 bases, the J end by 7 bases, with 12 bases between. The CDR3 loop spans 14 amino acids. Germline CDR1 SGHVS, CDR2 FQNEAQ. CDR3 nucleotides: TGTGCCAGCAGCTTACTGCGGGGGGGACAGCCCCAGCATTTT. Amino acids: CASSLLRGGQPQHF. Based on the CDR3 plus reference TRBV7-8 and TRBJ1-5, the full variable domain is GAGVSQSPRYKVAKRGQDVALRCDPISGHVSLFWYQQALGQGPEFLTYFQNEAQLDKSGLPSDRFFAERPEGSVSTLKIQRTQQEDSAVYLCASSLLRGGQPQHFGDGTRLSIL.

The chain employs TRBV7-8 and TRBJ2-5; 8 bases match TRBD1. There are 19 residues in the CDR3. V shed 4 bases and J 2 bases; nucleotides not matched to a gene: 18. Germline loops: CDR1 SGHVS, CDR2 FQNEAQ. For the CDR3, the DNA is TGTGCCAGCAGCTCCCCCCTAACTCGGACAGGGCGGGTACAAGAGACCCAGTACTTC. Its protein product is CASSSPLTRTGRVQETQYF.

J is TRBJ2-1 and V is TRBV13; 9 bases map to TRBD2. The germline V gene has CDR1 PRHDT and CDR2 FYEKMQ (reference sequence). V lost 6 bases, J lost 6 bases, and 12 bases stayed unmatched. The CDR3 loop spans 16 amino acids. The chain's CDR3 is CASSRGPGLAGNEQFF. In nucleotides, the CDR3 is TGTGCCAGCAGTCGGGGACCGGGACTAGCTGGCAATGAGCAGTTCTTC.

The CDR3 spells CASSLAVTSGAWGSTDTQYF. CDR3 coding DNA: TGTGCCAGCAGCTTAGCGGTGACTAGCGGGGCATGGGGAAGCACAGATACGCAGTATTTT. This chain uses TRBV7-2 with TRBJ2-3; TRBD2 aligns across 11 bases. Germline V gives CDR1 SGHTA, CDR2 FQGNSA. The CDR3 length is 20 residues. The junction had 11 bases not matched to a gene; V was cut back by 0 bases and J by 0 bases.

The chain is built from TRBV4-1 and TRBJ2-1; D may be TRBD2 (6 bases). The CDR3 extends over 19 amino acids. V shed 2 bases and J shed 0 bases, with 20 bases lying between them. Germline CDR1 reads MGHRA; CDR2 reads YSYEKL. DNA for the CDR3: TGCGCCAGCAGCCAAACACCGGAACTAGCCCTCAGCTCCTACAATGAGCAGTTCTTC. Translation gives CASSQTPELALSSYNEQFF.

V usage is TRBV11-2 and J usage is TRBJ2-3, with TRBD2 matching 8 bases. Germline loops: CDR1 SGHAT, CDR2 FQNNGV. The CDR3 spans 19 residues. The trim removed 0 bases at V and 4 bases at J, leaving 15 bases unmatched. The CDR3 loop reads CASSLESPLGREVADTQYF. CDR3 in DNA: TGTGCCAGCAGCTTAGAATCGCCCTTAGGGCGGGAGGTCGCAGATACGCAGTATTTT.

The chain links TRBV7-9 to TRBJ2-5; the D is unclear. This CDR3 region has 12 residues. Germline V lookup: CDR1 SEHNR, CDR2 FQNEAQ (reference sequence). V dropped 4 bases and J dropped 5 bases, with 8 bases sitting between them. CDR3 region: CASSSFRETQYF. The CDR3 DNA reads TGTGCCAGCAGCTCCTTTCGGGAGACCCAGTACTTC.

The chain recombines TRBV4-3 with TRBJ1-2, with D perhaps TRBD1 (5 bases). Per germline, CDR1 LGHNA and CDR2 YSLEER. This CDR3 spans 14 amino acids. Trimming left V 0 bases short and J 7 bases short, with 12 bases between. CDR3 in DNA: TGCGCCAGCAGCCAAGAGGCGGGGGTAGGTGGCTACACCTTC. Residues: CASSQEAGVGGYTF.

The V call is TRBV4-1, the J call TRBJ2-7, with D maybe TRBD2 (5 bases). V dropped 1 base and J dropped 0 bases, with 10 bases sitting between them. The CDR3 length is 15 residues. CDR1 MGHRA and CDR2 YSYEKL come from the germline V gene. This chain's CDR3 is CASSQVPGSSYEQYF. The CDR3 DNA follows: TGCGCCAGCAGCCAAGTACCGGGGAGCTCCTACGAGCAGTACTTC.

The rearrangement uses TRBV4-1 and TRBJ2-3; D might be TRBD2 (6 bases). This CDR3 is built from 14 residues. The germline CDR1 and CDR2 sequences are MGHRA and YSYEKL. The V gene lost 1 base and the J gene lost 2 bases, with 7 bases spanning the gap. The CDR3: CASSQAGDTDTQYF. The CDR3 DNA reads TGCGCCAGCAGCCAAGCGGGGGACACAGATACGCAGTATTTT.

The chain uses TRBV7-8 and TRBJ1-1, with D tentatively TRBD1 (6 bases). Trimming took off 3 bases at V and 4 bases at J, with 18 bases between the two ends. The CDR3 is 16 residues long. Germline CDR1 reads SGHVS; CDR2 reads FQNEAQ. CDR3: CASSFFLAGVVTEAFF. CDR3 nucleotide sequence: TGTGCCAGCAGCTTTTTCTTGGCAGGGGTGGTCACTGAAGCTTTCTTT.

This chain connects TRBV27 to TRBJ1-1; D is unclear. This CDR3 is 14 amino acids long. Germline V CDR1 and CDR2: MNHEY, SMNVEV (reference sequence). V was cut by 5 bases and J by 4 bases, with 14 bases left in between. The CDR3 bases are TGTGCCAGCAGTAACCGGCGGGGTTTCACTGAAGCTTTCTTT. Translated: CASSNRRGFTEAFF.

V gene TRBV7-9 combines with J gene TRBJ2-2, with 9 bases aligning to TRBD2. The germline V gene has CDR1 SEHNR and CDR2 FQNEAQ (reference sequence). The CDR3 totals 16 residues. J gave up 1 base and V 5 bases, and 5 bases lay outside the gene matches. This CDR3 is CASSPPTSGNTGELFF. In DNA form, the CDR3 reads TGTGCCAGCAGCCCCCCGACTAGCGGGAACACCGGGGAGCTGTTTTTT.